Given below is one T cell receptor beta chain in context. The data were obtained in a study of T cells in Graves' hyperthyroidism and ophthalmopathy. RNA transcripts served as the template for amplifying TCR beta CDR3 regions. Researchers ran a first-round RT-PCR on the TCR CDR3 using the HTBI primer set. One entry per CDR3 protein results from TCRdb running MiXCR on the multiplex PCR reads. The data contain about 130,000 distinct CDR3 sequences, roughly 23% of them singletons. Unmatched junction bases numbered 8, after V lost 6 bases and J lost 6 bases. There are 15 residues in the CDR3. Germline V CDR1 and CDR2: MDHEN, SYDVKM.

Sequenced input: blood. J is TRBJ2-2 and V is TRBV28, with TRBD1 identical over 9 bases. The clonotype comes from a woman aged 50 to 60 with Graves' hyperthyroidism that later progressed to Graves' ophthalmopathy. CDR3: CASRESTGGAGELFF. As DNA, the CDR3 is TGTGCCAGCAGAGAATCCACAGGGGGCGCCGGGGAGCTGTTTTTT.